A selection of T cell receptor beta chains follows, all from one sample in a study of CD8+CD57+ T cells in acquired aplastic anemia. TCRdb used MiXCR to reprocess the reads, holding one entry per CDR3 protein. The repertoire holds 400,000 to 450,000 distinct CDR3 sequences, with about 70% as singletons. Sequenced material: sorted CD4+, CD8+, or CD8+CD57+ T cells (not recorded which) from PBMCs. These receptors were obtained from a human donor in good health, serving as a control. Each CDR3 is given with its conserved first and last residue. D genes are given only for firm matches. A clone size is listed for some rows: how often the clone was seen (once, few, many), or a class if it is expanded.

V	J	size	D	CDR3	DNA
TRBV20-1	TRBJ1-1	-	-	CSAFKSTEAFF	TGCAGTGCCTTCAAAAGCACTGAAGCTTTCTTT
TRBV10-3	TRBJ2-7	-	-	CAISDRDGGLEAFF	TGTGCCATCAGCGACCGGGACGGAGGCCTTGAAGCGTTCTTT
TRBV7-9	TRBJ1-6	-	-	CASSRATGSPLRF	TGCGCCAGCAGTCGGGCGACCGGGTCACCCCTCCGCTTT
TRBV2	TRBJ1-2	many	-	CASMMTGNGYTF	TGTGCCAGCATGATGACAGGAAATGGCTACACCTTC
TRBV7-9	TRBJ2-7	-	-	CASSSWDGTYEQYF	TGTGCCAGCAGCTCCTGGGACGGAACGTACGAGCAGTACTTC
TRBV7-2	TRBJ2-1	-	-	CASKEASFYNEQFF	TGTGCCAGCAAAGAAGCGTCGTTCTACAATGAGCAGTTCTTC
TRBV19	TRBJ2-2	-	-	CASNSRYTGELFF	TGTGCCAGCAACAGCAGGTACACCGGGGAGCTGTTTTTT
TRBV20-1	TRBJ2-3	many	TRBD2	CSARDPGLAGNTDTQYF	TGCAGTGCTAGAGATCCGGGACTAGCAGGGAACACAGATACGCAGTATTTT
TRBV6-5	TRBJ1-2	many	-	CASRAYTDIYGYTF	TGTGCCAGCAGGGCATACACAGACATCTATGGCTACACCTTC
TRBV20-1	TRBJ2-7	-	-	CSARVPGSSYEQYF	TGCAGTGCTAGAGTCCCGGGGAGCTCCTACGAGCAGTACTTC
TRBV10-1	TRBJ2-4	many	-	CASSEGGNIQYF	TGCGCCAGCAGTGAGGGGGGAAACATTCAGTACTTC
TRBV7-9	TRBJ2-7	-	-	CASSLALGGPYEEYF	TGTGCCAGCAGCTTAGCGCTAGGGGGACCCTACGAGGAGTACTTC
TRBV29-1	TRBJ1-2	many	-	CSVEKGYGYTF	TGCAGCGTTGAGAAGGGATATGGCTACACCTTC
TRBV7-9	TRBJ1-5	-	-	CATTPDVDKPQHF	TGTGCCACCACACCCGACGTAGATAAGCCCCAGCATTTT
TRBV7-3	TRBJ2-5	many	TRBD2	CASSVTSGGTQYF	TGTGCCAGCAGCGTGACTAGCGGGGGGACCCAGTACTTC
TRBV25-1	TRBJ1-2	-	-	CASSESGLGYTF	TGTGCCAGCAGTGAATCGGGACTTGGCTACACCTTC
TRBV12-3/TRBV12-4	TRBJ2-6	-	-	CASSKARDGSGANVLTF	TGTGCCAGCAGCAAGGCCCGGGACGGCTCTGGGGCCAACGTCCTGACTTTC
TRBV10-2	TRBJ1-1	few	TRBD1	CASSTTGHAFF	TGCGCCAGCAGTACGACAGGGCATGCTTTCTTT
TRBV5-4	TRBJ2-7	once	-	CASKAQTVAYEQYF	TGTGCCAGCAAAGCCCAGACAGTTGCCTACGAGCAGTACTTC
TRBV14	TRBJ2-7	many	-	CASRPIPEQYF	TGTGCCAGCAGACCCATTCCCGAGCAGTACTTC
TRBV4-3	TRBJ2-1	-	-	CASSQVRGSERFF	TGCGCCAGCAGCCAAGTTAGGGGGTCAGAGCGGTTCTTC
TRBV19	TRBJ2-2	many	-	CASYKQGGTGELFF	TGTGCCAGTTATAAACAGGGAGGGACCGGGGAGCTGTTTTTT
TRBV7-6	TRBJ2-1	-	-	CASSLGLRTVPNEQFF	TGTGCCAGCAGCTTAGGGTTACGGACAGTTCCCAATGAGCAGTTCTTC
TRBV9	TRBJ1-2	-	TRBD1	CASSVDRFGYTF	TGTGCCAGCAGCGTGGACAGGTTTGGCTACACCTTC
TRBV7-2	TRBJ2-3	many	-	CASSLAGQSTDTQYF	TGTGCCAGCAGCTTAGCCGGACAGAGCACAGATACGCAGTATTTT
TRBV10-3	TRBJ1-1	-	-	CATSEFSTEAFF	TGTGCCACCAGTGAGTTCAGCACTGAAGCTTTCTTT
TRBV12-3/TRBV12-4	TRBJ1-4	-	-	CASRPNRTRGGEKLFF	TGTGCCAGCAGACCGAACCGGACTCGCGGAGGTGAAAAACTGTTTTTT
TRBV7-2	TRBJ1-2	-	-	CASSLVREGDDDQF	TGTGCCAGCAGCTTAGTCCGCGAGGGCGACGACGACCAGTTC
TRBV7-2	TRBJ1-2	-	-	CASSSGDTDYGYTF	TGTGCCAGCAGCTCGGGTGACACGGACTATGGCTACACCTTC
TRBV11-3	TRBJ1-1	-	-	CASSSSGGENTEAFF	TGTGCCAGCAGCTCCAGCGGGGGTGAGAACACCGAAGCTTTCTTT
TRBV20-1	TRBJ1-4	many	TRBD1	CSANSRQGSDLNEKLFF	TGCAGTGCTAATTCCCGACAGGGGTCCGATTTAAATGAAAAACTGTTTTTT
TRBV5-1	TRBJ1-2	once	-	CASSLDSYNDGYTF	TGCGCCAGCAGCTTGGACTCCTACAATGATGGCTACACCTTC
TRBV9	TRBJ1-1	-	-	CASSVGLRQETQF	TGTGCCAGCAGCGTAGGACTCCGCCAAGAGACCCAGTTT
TRBV5-1	TRBJ2-7	-	TRBD2	CASSDVPSGGALEQYF	TGCGCCAGCAGCGACGTGCCTAGCGGGGGGGCCCTCGAGCAGTACTTC
TRBV5-1	TRBJ2-7	-	-	CASSYTRILAPDEQYF	TGTGCCAGCAGCTATACTCGGATACTAGCCCCTGACGAGCAGTACTTC
TRBV12-3/TRBV12-4	TRBJ1-2	-	-	CASRYNWGQLYGYTF	TGTGCCAGCAGGTATAACTGGGGACAACTCTATGGCTACACCTTC
TRBV24-1	TRBJ1-5	-	-	CATSDSARPNQPQHF	TGTGCCACCAGTGATTCGGCAAGGCCTAATCAGCCCCAGCATTTT
TRBV29-1	TRBJ1-1	few	-	CSVAGMMNTEAFF	TGCAGCGTTGCGGGGATGATGAACACTGAAGCTTTCTTT
TRBV19	TRBJ2-5	many	TRBD2	CASSHTGTSLQETQYF	TGTGCCAGTAGTCACACAGGGACTAGCCTCCAAGAGACCCAGTACTTC
TRBV11-3	TRBJ1-1	-	-	CASSPPAATEAFF	TGCGCCAGCAGCCCCCCTGCGGCCACTGAAGCTTTCTTT
TRBV24-1	TRBJ1-2	many	-	CATSDLEGSGYTF	TGTGCCACCAGTGATTTAGAAGGATCTGGCTACACCTTC
TRBV10-3	TRBJ1-2	many	TRBD1	CAISESTGGHGYTF	TGTGCCATCAGTGAGTCGACAGGGGGGCATGGCTACACCTTC
TRBV6-1	TRBJ1-1	-	-	CASSQMNTEAFF	TGTGCCAGCAGTCAGATGAACACTGAAGCTTTCTTT